The subject of this entry is one T cell receptor beta chain. Its antigen remains unknown. The data belong to a study of cytomegalovirus exposure and HLA in healthy donors. Findings of the study overall: By HLA locus, TCR association rates varied in a later analysis, with DRB1 showing the most and HLA-C the fewest.

The V end lost 3 bases, the J end lost 2 bases, and 17 bases lay between the germline ends. The CDR3 is 15 residues long. Per germline, CDR1 GTSNPN and CDR2 SVGIG (reference sequence). A multiplex PCR was run with 60 Vbeta primers and 13 Jbeta primers. TCRdb's table, derived via immunoSEQ multiplex PCR, lists solely in-frame clones and lacks some. In the table there are fewer than 200,000 clones, approximately 73% of which are singletons. Sequences were obtained from PBMCs. The origin of this receptor is a woman aged 18-29 years in good health and CMV-seropositive. J is TRBJ2-7 and V is TRBV30, with a weak D call TRBD1 (6 bases). In DNA, the CDR3 is TGTGCCTGGAGCGAAAAAACAGGGTTCCCCTACGAGCAGTACTTC. Translation: CAWSEKTGFPYEQYF.